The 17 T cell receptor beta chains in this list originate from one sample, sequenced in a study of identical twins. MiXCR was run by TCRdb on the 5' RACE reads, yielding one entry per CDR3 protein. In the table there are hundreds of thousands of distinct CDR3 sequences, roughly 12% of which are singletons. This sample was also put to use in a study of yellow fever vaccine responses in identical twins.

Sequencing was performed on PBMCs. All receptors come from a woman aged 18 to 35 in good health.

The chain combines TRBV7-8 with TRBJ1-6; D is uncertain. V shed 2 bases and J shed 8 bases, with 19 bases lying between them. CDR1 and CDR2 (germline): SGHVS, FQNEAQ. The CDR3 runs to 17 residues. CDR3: CASSLPSIGFSYSPLHF. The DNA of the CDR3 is TGTGCCAGCAGCTTACCAAGCATAGGGTTTAGTTATTCACCCCTCCACTTT. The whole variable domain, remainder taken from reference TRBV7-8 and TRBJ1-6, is GAGVSQSPRYKVAKRGQDVALRCDPISGHVSLFWYQQALGQGPEFLTYFQNEAQLDKSGLPSDRFFAERPEGSVSTLKIQRTQQEDSAVYLCASSLPSIGFSYSPLHFGNGTRLTVT.

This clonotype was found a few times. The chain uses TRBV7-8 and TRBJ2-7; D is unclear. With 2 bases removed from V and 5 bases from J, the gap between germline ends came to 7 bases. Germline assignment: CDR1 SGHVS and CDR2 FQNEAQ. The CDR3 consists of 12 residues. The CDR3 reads CASSLMGNEQYV. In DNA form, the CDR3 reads TGTGCCAGCAGCTTAATGGGAAACGAGCAGTACGTC.

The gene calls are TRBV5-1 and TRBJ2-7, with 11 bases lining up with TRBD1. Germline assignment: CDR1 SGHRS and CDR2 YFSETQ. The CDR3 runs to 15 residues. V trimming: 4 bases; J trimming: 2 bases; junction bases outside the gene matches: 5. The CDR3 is CASSGGTGGTYEQYF. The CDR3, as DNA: TGCGCCAGCAGCGGCGGGACAGGGGGAACCTACGAGCAGTACTTC.

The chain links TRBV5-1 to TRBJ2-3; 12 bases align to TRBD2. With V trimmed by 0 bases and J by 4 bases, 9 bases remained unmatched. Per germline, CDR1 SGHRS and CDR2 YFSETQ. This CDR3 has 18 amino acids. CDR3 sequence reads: CASSLGLAGVGYSDTQYF. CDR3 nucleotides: TGCGCCAGCAGCTTGGGACTAGCGGGAGTTGGATATTCAGATACGCAGTATTTT.

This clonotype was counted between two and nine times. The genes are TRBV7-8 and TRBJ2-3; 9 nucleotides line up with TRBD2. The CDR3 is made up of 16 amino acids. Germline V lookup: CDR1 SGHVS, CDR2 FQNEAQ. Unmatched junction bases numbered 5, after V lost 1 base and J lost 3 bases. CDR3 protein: CASSLGRGGRTDTQYF. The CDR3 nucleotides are TGTGCCAGCAGCTTAGGGCGGGGGGGCAGAACAGATACGCAGTATTTT.

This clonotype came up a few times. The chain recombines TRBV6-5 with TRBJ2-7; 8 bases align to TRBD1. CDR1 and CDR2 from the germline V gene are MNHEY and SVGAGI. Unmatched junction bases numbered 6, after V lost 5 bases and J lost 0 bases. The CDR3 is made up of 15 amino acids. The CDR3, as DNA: TGTGCCAGCAGTAACACCGGGACAGGCTCCTACGAGCAGTACGTC. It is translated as CASSNTGTGSYEQYV.

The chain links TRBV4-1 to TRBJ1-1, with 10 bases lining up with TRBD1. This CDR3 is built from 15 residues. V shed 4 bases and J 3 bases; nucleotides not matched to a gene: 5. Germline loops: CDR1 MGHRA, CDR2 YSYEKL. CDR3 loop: CASSPKGQGDTEAFF. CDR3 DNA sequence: TGCGCCAGCAGCCCTAAAGGACAGGGGGACACTGAAGCTTTCTTT.

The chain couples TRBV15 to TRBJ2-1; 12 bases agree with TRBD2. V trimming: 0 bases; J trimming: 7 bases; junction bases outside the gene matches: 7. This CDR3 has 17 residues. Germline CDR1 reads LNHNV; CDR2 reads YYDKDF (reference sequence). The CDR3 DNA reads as TGTGCCACCAGCAGAGAGAAGCTAGCGGGGGGGAAGAATGAGCAGTTCTTC. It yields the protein CATSREKLAGGKNEQFF.

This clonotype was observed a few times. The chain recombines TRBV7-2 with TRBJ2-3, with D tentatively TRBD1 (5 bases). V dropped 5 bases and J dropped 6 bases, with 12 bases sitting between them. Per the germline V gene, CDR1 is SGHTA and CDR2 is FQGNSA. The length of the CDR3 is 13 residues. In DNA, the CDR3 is TGTGCCAGCAGCGAAGGGGCTTTTGATACGCAGTATTTT. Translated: CASSEGAFDTQYF.

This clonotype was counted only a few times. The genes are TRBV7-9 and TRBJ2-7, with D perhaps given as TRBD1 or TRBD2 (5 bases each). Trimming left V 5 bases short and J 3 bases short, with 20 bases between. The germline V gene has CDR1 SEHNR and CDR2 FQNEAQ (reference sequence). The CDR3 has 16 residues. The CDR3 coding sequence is TGTGCCAGCAGCCCCGGGGCCGTCCCAGTCCTCTACGAGCAGTACTTC. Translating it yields CASSPGAVPVLYEQYF.

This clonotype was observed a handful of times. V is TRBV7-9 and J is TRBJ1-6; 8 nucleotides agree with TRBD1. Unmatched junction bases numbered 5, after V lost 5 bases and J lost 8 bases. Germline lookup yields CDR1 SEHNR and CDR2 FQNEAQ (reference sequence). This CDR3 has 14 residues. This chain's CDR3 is CASSMDREDSPLHF. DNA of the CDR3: TGTGCCAGCAGCATGGACAGGGAGGATTCACCCCTCCACTTT.

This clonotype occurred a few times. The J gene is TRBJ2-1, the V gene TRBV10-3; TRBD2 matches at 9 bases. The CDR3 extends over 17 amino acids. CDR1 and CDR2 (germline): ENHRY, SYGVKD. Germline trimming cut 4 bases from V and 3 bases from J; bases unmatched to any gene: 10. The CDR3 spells CAISASGSGRRYNEQFF. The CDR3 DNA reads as TGTGCCATCAGTGCTTCGGGCAGCGGGAGGCGCTACAATGAGCAGTTCTTC.

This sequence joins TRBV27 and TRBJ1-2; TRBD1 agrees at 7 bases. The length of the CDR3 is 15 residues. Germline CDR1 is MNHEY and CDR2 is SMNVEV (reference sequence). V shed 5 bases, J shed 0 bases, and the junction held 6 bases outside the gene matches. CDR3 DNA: TGTGCCAGCAGTCCGAATACAGGGGCTAACTATGGCTACACCTTC. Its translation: CASSPNTGANYGYTF.

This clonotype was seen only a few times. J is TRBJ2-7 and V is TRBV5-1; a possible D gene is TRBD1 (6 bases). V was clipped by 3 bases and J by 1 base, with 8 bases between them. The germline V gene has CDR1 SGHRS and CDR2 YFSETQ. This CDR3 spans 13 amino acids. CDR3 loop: CASSYGQSYEQYV. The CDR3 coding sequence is TGCGCCAGCAGCTACGGACAGTCCTACGAGCAGTACGTC.

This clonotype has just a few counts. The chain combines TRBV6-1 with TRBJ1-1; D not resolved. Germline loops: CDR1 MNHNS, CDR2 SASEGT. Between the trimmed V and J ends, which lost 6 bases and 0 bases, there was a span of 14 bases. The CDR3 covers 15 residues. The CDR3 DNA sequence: TGTGCCAGCAGGCTCTGGAGAGCCGTGAACACTGAAGCTTTCTTT. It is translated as CASRLWRAVNTEAFF.

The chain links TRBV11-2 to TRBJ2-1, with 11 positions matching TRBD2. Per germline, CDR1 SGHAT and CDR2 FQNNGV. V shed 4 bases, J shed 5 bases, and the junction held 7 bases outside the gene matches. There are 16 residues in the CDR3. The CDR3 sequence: CASSSRGTSGNNEQFF. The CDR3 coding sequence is TGTGCCAGCAGCTCCCGCGGGACTAGCGGAAACAATGAGCAGTTCTTC.

CDR3 sequence: CASSQGTGSETQYF. DNA of the CDR3: TGTGCCAGCAGCCAAGGGACCGGGAGCGAGACCCAGTACTTC. V gene TRBV3-1 combines with J gene TRBJ2-5; maybe TRBD2 (6 bases). The V end was cut by 1 base, the J end by 5 bases, with 11 bases between. Germline-derived CDR1 and CDR2 are LGHDT and YNNKEL (reference sequence). The length of the CDR3 is 14 residues.